Listed here are 17 T cell receptor beta chains from one sample, sequenced in a study of blood T cell repertoires in COVID-19. The data were produced by immunoSEQ multiplex PCR, yet TCRdb's version contains in-frame clones alone and is incomplete. Counted here are around 300,000 clones, around 83% occurring once; the ten biggest clones make up 2.5% to 3%. Sequences were obtained from peripheral blood. The receptors stem from a man in his thirties or forties with active or convalescent COVID-19.

The V gene is TRBV21-1, the J gene TRBJ1-1. TRBV21-1 is shown as a pseudogene. CDR3 length equals 13 residues. The CDR3 sequence is CASSSDYHTEAFF. CDR3 coding DNA: TGTGCCAGCAGCAGCGATTACCACACTGAAGCTTTCTTT.

This clone was picked up a small number of times. The chain uses TRBV19 and TRBJ1-2; D is perhaps TRBD1 (6 bases). The V gene's germline CDR1 is LNHDA and CDR2 SQIVND (reference sequence). This CDR3 has 15 residues. Trimming cost V 6 bases and J 4 bases, with 18 bases left between them. In DNA, the CDR3 is TGTGCCAGTAGCCTCGGGACAAAATGGGGCTATGGCTACACCTTC. It translates to CASSLGTKWGYGYTF.

The chain employs TRBV14 and TRBJ1-2; D may be TRBD1 (5 bases). Germline values: CDR1 SGHDN, CDR2 FVKESK. Trimming shortened V by 1 base and J by 2 bases, and 8 bases separated the two germline ends. The CDR3 has 14 residues. The CDR3 spells CASSQGGANYGYTF. CDR3 sequence (DNA): TGTGCCAGCAGCCAAGGGGGCGCGAACTATGGCTACACCTTC.

The gene calls are TRBV3-1 (or the pseudogene TRBV3-2) and TRBJ1-6; D ambiguous. V was cut by 0 bases and J by 10 bases, with 10 bases left in between. The CDR3 extends over 14 amino acids. CDR1 LGHDT and CDR2 YNNKEL come from the germline V gene (reference sequence). CDR3: CASSQDLARSPLHF. The CDR3 DNA is TGTGCCAGCAGCCAAGATCTGGCCAGATCACCCCTCCACTTT.

The CDR3, as DNA: TGTGCCAGCAGCCAAGGGGTCCGCGGGGAACTGTTTTTT. Translation gives CASSQGVRGELFF. The gene calls are TRBV3-1 (or the pseudogene TRBV3-2) and TRBJ1-4; D is unresolved. CDR1 and CDR2 (germline): LGHDT, YNNKEL (reference sequence). V gave up 1 base and J gave up 12 bases, with 12 bases separating them. The CDR3 totals 13 residues.

The rearrangement links TRBV6-5 to TRBJ1-5, with 8 bases identical to TRBD1. The CDR3 is 12 residues long. V lost 6 bases and J lost 10; bases outside the gene matches: 5. CDR1 MNHEY and CDR2 SVGAGI come from the germline V gene. This CDR3 is CASRQGTGPQHF. CDR3 in DNA: TGTGCCAGCAGGCAGGGGACAGGACCCCAGCATTTT.

This clone came up once. The rearrangement links TRBV7-3 to TRBJ2-1; TRBD2 matches at 9 bases. This CDR3 comprises 17 residues. Germline V gene data show CDR1 as SGHTA and CDR2 as FQGTGA. V dropped 5 bases and J dropped 6; count of bases not matched to a gene: 14. The CDR3 reads CASSPGWREGHANEQFF. Here the CDR3 DNA reads TGTGCCAGCAGCCCCGGCTGGCGGGAGGGCCACGCCAATGAGCAGTTCTTC.

The J gene is TRBJ1-2, the V gene TRBV5-4; 8 nucleotides line up with TRBD1. The CDR3 runs to 15 residues. Germline V gene sequence: CDR1 SGHNT, CDR2 YYREEE (reference sequence). With 2 bases clipped from V and 4 bases from J, the junction kept 7 bases outside the gene matches. CDR3 in DNA: TGTGCCAGCAGCTTATCAGGGGGCGCTCGCTATGGCTACACCTTC. This sequence encodes CASSLSGGARYGYTF.

This clone was observed a single time. This chain joins TRBV7-3 and TRBJ2-7; 9 bases align to TRBD1. The trim removed 5 bases at V and 0 bases at J, leaving 5 bases unmatched. Germline V lookup: CDR1 SGHTA, CDR2 FQGTGA. CDR3 size: 15 residues. This chain's CDR3 is CASSGGTGSSYEQYF. Written as DNA, the CDR3 is TGTGCCAGCAGCGGGGGGACAGGGAGCTCCTACGAGCAGTACTTC. The complete variable domain, with remaining parts taken from reference TRBV7-3 and TRBJ2-7, reads GAGVSQTPSNKVTEKGKYVELRCDPISGHTALYWYRQSLGQGPEFLIYFQGTGAADDSGLPNDRFFAVRPEGSVSTLKIQRTERGDSAVYLCASSGGTGSSYEQYFGPGTRLTVT.

This sequence joins TRBV6-4 and TRBJ1-2; 8 nucleotides align to TRBD1. After removal of 0 bases from V and 8 bases from J, the junction contained 14 bases not matched to a gene. Germline lookup yields CDR1 MRHNA and CDR2 SNTAGT. The CDR3 totals 17 residues. In DNA, the CDR3 is TGTGCCAGCAGTGACTCGCCGCGGACAGGGAGAGAGCTAGGCTACACCTTC. The encoded protein is CASSDSPRTGRELGYTF.

The chain carries TRBV7-9 and TRBJ1-2; 10 positions agree with TRBD1. V gave up 0 bases and J gave up 6 bases; unmatched junction bases: 4. CDR3 size: 15 residues. Per germline, CDR1 SEHNR and CDR2 FQNEAQ (reference sequence). The DNA of the CDR3 is TGTGCCAGCAGCTTAGCCCGACAGGGGGCGGATGGCTACACCTTC. This codes for CASSLARQGADGYTF.

The CDR3 DNA sequence: TGTGCCAGTAGTCATCTTAGCGCGGATAATGAGCAGTTCTTC. Encoded protein: CASSHLSADNEQFF. The genes are TRBV19 and TRBJ2-1, with D possibly being TRBD2 (5 bases). Trimming stripped 5 bases from V and 7 bases from J, with 15 bases between. Germline loops: CDR1 LNHDA, CDR2 SQIVND (reference sequence). CDR3 length: 14 amino acids.

This rearrangement joins TRBV2 to TRBJ2-5, with 11 bases lining up with TRBD2. Germline values: CDR1 SNHLY, CDR2 FYNNEI. There are 15 residues in the CDR3. The J segment lost 5 bases and the V segment lost 6 bases, leaving 8 bases of the junction unmatched. The CDR3 DNA reads TGTGCCAGCAGCGCTGGGACTAGCGGTCTGGAGACCCAGTACTTC. Amino acids: CASSAGTSGLETQYF.

The rearrangement links TRBV5-1 to TRBJ2-7; 9 bases fit TRBD1. The CDR3 is 15 residues long. V was pared by 0 bases and J by 4 bases, with 5 bases of the junction left unmatched. CDR1 and CDR2 from the germline V gene are SGHRS and YFSETQ. DNA for the CDR3: TGCGCCAGCAGCTTGGAATTTGGACAGGGGTACGAGCAGTACTTC. Encoded protein: CASSLEFGQGYEQYF.

This sequence joins TRBV6-6 and TRBJ2-1; D is undetermined. With 0 bases removed from V and 7 bases from J, the gap between germline ends came to 4 bases. CDR3 size: 12 residues. Per germline, CDR1 MNHNY and CDR2 SVGAGI (reference sequence). Written as DNA, the CDR3 is TGTGCCAGCAGTTACTCGAGAAATGAGCAGTTCTTC. It translates to CASSYSRNEQFF.

The chain couples TRBV30 to TRBJ1-5; perhaps TRBD1 as D (5 bases). The germline V gene has CDR1 GTSNPN and CDR2 SVGIG (reference sequence). V gave up 4 bases and J gave up 6 bases, with 22 bases separating them. The CDR3 consists of 16 residues. Here the CDR3 DNA reads TGTGCCTGGACCCCCCCCCGGGCAGGGTGGGTTCAGCCCCAGCATTTT. This encodes CAWTPPRAGWVQPQHF.

This chain joins TRBV14 and TRBJ1-2; weak D call: TRBD1 (6 bases). The CDR3 runs to 13 residues. V lost 1 base, J lost 7 bases, and 10 bases lay in between. Germline V lookup: CDR1 SGHDN, CDR2 FVKESK. CDR3 bases: TGTGCCAGCAGCCAAGTCTTAGGGGGTGGCTACACCTTC. This codes for CASSQVLGGGYTF.